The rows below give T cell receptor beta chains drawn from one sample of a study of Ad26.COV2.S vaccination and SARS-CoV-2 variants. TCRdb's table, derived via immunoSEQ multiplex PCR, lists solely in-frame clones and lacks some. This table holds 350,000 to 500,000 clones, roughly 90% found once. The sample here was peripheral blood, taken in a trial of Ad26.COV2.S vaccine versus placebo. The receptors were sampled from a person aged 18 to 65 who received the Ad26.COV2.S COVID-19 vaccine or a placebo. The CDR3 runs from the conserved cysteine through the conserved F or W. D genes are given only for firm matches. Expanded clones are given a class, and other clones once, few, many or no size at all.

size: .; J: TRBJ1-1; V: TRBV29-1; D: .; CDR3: CSVEDGAGRGSFF; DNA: TGCAGCGTTGAAGATGGGGCGGGCCGTGGGTCTTTCTTT
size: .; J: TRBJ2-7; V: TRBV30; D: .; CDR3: CAWSVPPTRTYEQYF; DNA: TGTGCCTGGAGTGTCCCACCGACAAGAACCTACGAGCAGTACTTC
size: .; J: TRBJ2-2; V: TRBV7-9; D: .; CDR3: CASSSPGGVNTGELFF; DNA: TGTGCCAGCAGCTCCCCCGGGGGAGTGAACACCGGGGAGCTGTTTTTT
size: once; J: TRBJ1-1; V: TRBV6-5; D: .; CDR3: CATTGAYGTEAFF; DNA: TGTGCCACCACGGGGGCCTACGGCACTGAAGCTTTCTTT
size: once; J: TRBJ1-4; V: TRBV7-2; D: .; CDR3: CASSTGQQNEKLFF; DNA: TGTGCCAGCAGCACTGGACAGCAGAATGAAAAACTGTTTTTT
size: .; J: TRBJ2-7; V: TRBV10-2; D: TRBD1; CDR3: CASSGDRTYEQYF; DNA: TGCGCCAGCAGTGGGGACAGGACCTACGAGCAGTACTTC
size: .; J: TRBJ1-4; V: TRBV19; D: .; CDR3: CASSVDGGEKLFF; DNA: TGTGCCAGTAGTGTGGACGGAGGTGAAAAACTGTTTTTT
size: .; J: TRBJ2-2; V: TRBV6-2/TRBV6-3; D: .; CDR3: CASSRFLRDTGELFF; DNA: TGTGCCAGCAGCCGTTTCTTAAGGGACACCGGGGAGCTGTTTTTT
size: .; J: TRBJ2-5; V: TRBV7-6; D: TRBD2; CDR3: CASSITTSGGETQYF; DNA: TGTGCCAGCAGCATCACGACTAGCGGGGGAGAGACCCAGTACTTC
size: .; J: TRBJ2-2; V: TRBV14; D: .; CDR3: CASSQNRGVGGTGELFF; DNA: TGTGCCAGCAGCCAAAATAGGGGAGTCGGAGGCACCGGGGAGCTGTTTTTT
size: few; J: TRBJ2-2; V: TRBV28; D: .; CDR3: CASSTGETGELFF; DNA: TGTGCCAGCAGTACCGGGGAAACCGGGGAGCTGTTTTTT
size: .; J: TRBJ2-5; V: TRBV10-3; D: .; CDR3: CAISESSETQYF; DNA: TGTGCCATCAGTGAGTCGTCAGAGACCCAGTACTTC
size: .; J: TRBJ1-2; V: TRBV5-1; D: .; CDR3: CASSLLGEVGGYTF; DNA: TGCGCCAGCAGCTTGTTAGGAGAAGTCGGGGGCTACACCTTC
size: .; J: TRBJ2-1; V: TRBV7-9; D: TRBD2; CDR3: CASSTPSGAYNEQFF; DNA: TGTGCCAGCAGCACCCCCAGCGGGGCCTACAATGAGCAGTTCTTC
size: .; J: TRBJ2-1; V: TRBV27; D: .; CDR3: CASSLWASAYNEQFF; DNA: TGTGCCAGCAGTTTATGGGCAAGCGCCTACAATGAGCAGTTCTTC
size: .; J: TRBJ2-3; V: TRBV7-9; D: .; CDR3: CASSLARQRRDTQYF; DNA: TGTGCCAGCAGCTTAGCCAGACAGCGGAGAGATACGCAGTATTTT
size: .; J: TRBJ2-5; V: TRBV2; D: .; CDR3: CASRGRQVQETQYF; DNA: TGTGCCAGCAGGGGTAGACAGGTCCAAGAGACCCAGTACTTC
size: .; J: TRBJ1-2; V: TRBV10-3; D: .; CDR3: CAISEGNGRGDGYTF; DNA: TGTGCCATCAGTGAAGGGAACGGTAGGGGAGACGGCTACACCTTC
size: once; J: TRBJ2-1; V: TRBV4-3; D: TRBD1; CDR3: CASSQRDRAPYNEQFF; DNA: TGCGCCAGCAGCCAAAGGGACAGGGCCCCCTACAATGAGCAGTTCTTC
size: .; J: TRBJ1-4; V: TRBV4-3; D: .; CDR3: CASSQDTGYNEKLFF; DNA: TGCGCCAGCAGCCAAGATACAGGGTATAATGAAAAACTGTTTTTT
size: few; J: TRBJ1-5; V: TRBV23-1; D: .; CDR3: CASSQSASVKINQPQHF; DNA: TGCGCCAGCAGTCAATCGGCCAGCGTCAAGATTAATCAGCCCCAGCATTTT
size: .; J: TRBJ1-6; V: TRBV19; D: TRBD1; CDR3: CASSIGDRGRSPLHF; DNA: TGTGCCAGTAGTATTGGTGACAGGGGGCGATCACCCCTCCACTTT
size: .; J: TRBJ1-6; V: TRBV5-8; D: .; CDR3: CASSLGRGLSPLHF; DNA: TGTGCCAGCAGCTTGGGGAGGGGCTTGTCACCCCTCCACTTT
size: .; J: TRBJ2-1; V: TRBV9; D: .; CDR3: CASSVNGGKYNEQFF; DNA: TGTGCCAGCAGCGTAAATGGCGGCAAGTACAATGAGCAGTTCTTC
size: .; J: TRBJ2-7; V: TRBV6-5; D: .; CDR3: CASSRLGEAYEQYF; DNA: TGTGCCAGCAGTAGATTGGGGGAGGCCTACGAGCAGTACTTC
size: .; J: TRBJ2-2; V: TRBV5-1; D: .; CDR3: CASTDRGGQENGELFF; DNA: TGCGCCAGCACCGATAGGGGGGGACAGGAAAACGGGGAGCTGTTTTTT
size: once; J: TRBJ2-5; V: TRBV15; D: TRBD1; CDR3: CATSRPTGPSETQYF; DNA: TGTGCCACCAGCAGACCGACAGGGCCGTCGGAGACCCAGTACTTC
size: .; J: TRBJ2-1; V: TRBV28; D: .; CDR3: CASSFQGYINEQFF; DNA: TGTGCCAGCAGTTTTCAGGGTTACATCAATGAGCAGTTCTTC
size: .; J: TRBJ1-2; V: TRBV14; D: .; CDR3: CASSQDLRGYYGYTF; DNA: TGTGCCAGCAGCCAAGATCTGCGGGGGTACTATGGCTACACCTTC
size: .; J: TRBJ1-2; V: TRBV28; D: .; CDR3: CASGGYGYTF; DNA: TGTGCCAGCGGAGGTTATGGCTACACCTTC
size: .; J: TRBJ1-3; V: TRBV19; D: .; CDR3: CASSRLRDVPFSGNTIYF; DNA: TGTGCCAGTAGCCGTCTCCGGGACGTACCCTTCTCTGGAAACACCATATATTTT
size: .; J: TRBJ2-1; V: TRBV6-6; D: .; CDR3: CGSGVSSDNEQFF; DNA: TGTGGTTCTGGGGTAAGCTCTGACAATGAGCAGTTCTTC
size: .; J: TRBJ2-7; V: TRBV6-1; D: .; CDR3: CASSETGRSSYEQYF; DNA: TGTGCCAGCAGTGAAACGGGTCGTAGCTCCTACGAGCAGTACTTC
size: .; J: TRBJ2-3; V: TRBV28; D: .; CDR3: CAYRDLDTQYF; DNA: TGTGCCTATCGGGATTTGGATACGCAGTATTTT
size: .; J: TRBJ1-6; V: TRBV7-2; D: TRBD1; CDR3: CASSLATTGSYNSPLHF; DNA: TGTGCCAGCAGCTTAGCCACGACAGGGTCGTATAATTCACCCCTCCACTTT
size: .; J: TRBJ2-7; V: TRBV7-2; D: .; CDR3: CASRLSYEQYF; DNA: TGTGCCAGCAGGCTCTCCTACGAGCAGTACTTC